The 28 T cell receptor beta chains reported below all come from one sample, sequenced in a study of vaccination effects on CD4 cells after COVID-19. Only in-frame clones appear in the TCRdb table, and some are missing; sequencing was by immunoSEQ multiplex PCR. Among about 41,000 clones listed, over 60% were seen once. Viral peptide pool expansion of antigen-specific CD4+ T cells preceded sequencing in the ViraFEST assay. The culture ran for roughly ten days before CD4+ T cells were isolated. None of these healthy vaccinees had been infected with SARS-CoV-2 before vaccination. Antigens of these TCRs are unknown. This specimen was CD4+ T cells from PBMCs cultured with HCoV-NL63 spike peptides, taken before COVID-19 vaccination. The receptors derive from a human donor who received a COVID-19 vaccine.

This rearrangement joins TRBV28 to TRBJ1-6, with D unresolved. Germline-derived CDR1 and CDR2 are MDHEN and SYDVKM. With 6 bases removed from V and 7 bases from J, the gap between germline ends came to 4 bases. This CDR3 is built from 11 residues. The CDR3 spells CASRQNSPLHF. CDR3 nucleotides: TGTGCCAGCAGACAGAATTCACCCCTCCACTTT.

This rearrangement joins TRBV12-3 or TRBV12-4 to TRBJ1-1; no clear D gene. The CDR3 is made up of 13 amino acids. Deletions cut 3 bases from V and 9 bases from J, with 14 bases between. CDR3 region: CASSFKVVWKAFF. DNA of the CDR3: TGTGCCAGCAGTTTCAAAGTGGTGTGGAAAGCTTTCTTT.

The rearrangement joins TRBV18 to TRBJ2-7; D could derive from TRBD1 or TRBD2 (5 bases each). Germline CDR1 and CDR2: KGHSH and LQKENI. The ends were cut back, 4 bases at V and 5 bases at J, with 18 bases in the middle. CDR3 length equals 15 residues. The CDR3 loop is CASSLPGPILHEQYV. CDR3 sequence (DNA): TGTGCCAGCTCACTACCGGGACCGATCTTACACGAGCAGTACGTC.

In nucleotides, the CDR3 is TGTGCCAGCAGCCAATCACAAAGTCGCTACACCTTC. It specifies CASSQSQSRYTF. The chain employs TRBV3-1 (or the pseudogene TRBV3-2) and TRBJ1-2, with D hard to call. The germline V gene encodes CDR1 LGHDT and CDR2 YNNKEL (reference sequence). Trimming removed 2 bases from V and 9 bases from J, with 10 bases in between. The CDR3 covers 12 residues.

The chain is built from TRBV4-1 and TRBJ1-4; no clear D. V gave up 4 bases and J gave up 4 bases, with 7 bases separating them. Germline V lookup: CDR1 MGHRA, CDR2 YSYEKL. The CDR3 extends over 13 amino acids. The chain's CDR3 is CASSLRLNEKLFF. CDR3 nucleotides: TGCGCCAGCAGCCTCCGCCTTAATGAAAAACTGTTTTTT.

The chain is built from TRBV7-3 and TRBJ2-1; 11 nucleotides align to TRBD2. V lost 5 bases and J lost 2; bases outside the gene matches: 2. Germline assignment: CDR1 SGHTA and CDR2 FQGTGA. This CDR3 is built from 15 residues. The CDR3 protein is CASSVSGGAYNEQFF. In DNA, the CDR3 is TGTGCCAGCAGCGTTAGCGGGGGGGCCTACAATGAGCAGTTCTTC.

The chain has TRBV7-9 and TRBJ2-1, with a tentative D call TRBD2 (5 bases). The CDR3 totals 16 residues. The germline V gene has CDR1 SEHNR and CDR2 FQNEAQ (reference sequence). Trimming stripped 4 bases from V and 6 bases from J, with 19 bases between. For the CDR3, the DNA is TGTGCCAGCAGCTCTAGCATAGGCAGGCGAGGCAATGAGCAGTTCTTC. This gives the protein CASSSSIGRRGNEQFF.

V is TRBV7-3 and J is TRBJ2-5, with D possibly being TRBD2 (7 bases). The CDR3 contains 13 residues. The V end lost 5 bases, the J end lost 1 base, and 8 bases lay between the germline ends. Germline V gives CDR1 SGHTA, CDR2 FQGTGA. The CDR3 DNA reads TGTGCCAGCAGCCGGGGGGCCCAAGAGACCCAGTACTTC. Its protein product is CASSRGAQETQYF.

This clone was found once. The CDR3 loop reads CASSSSGLSSGANVLTF. In nucleotides, the CDR3 is TGTGCCAGCAGTTCCTCAGGCCTTAGCTCTGGGGCCAACGTCCTGACTTTC. This rearrangement joins TRBV7-3 to TRBJ2-6; D call uncertain. The germline CDR1 and CDR2 sequences are SGHTA and FQGTGA. Trimming pared 6 bases from V and 0 bases from J, leaving 15 bases between. CDR3 length equals 17 residues.

This sequence joins TRBV2 and TRBJ1-6, with no clear D. The germline CDR1 and CDR2 sequences are SNHLY and FYNNEI. The CDR3 totals 14 residues. The V end lost 6 bases, the J end lost 8 bases, and 14 bases lay between the germline ends. The CDR3 region is CASRAGVGDSPLHF. CDR3 nucleotide sequence: TGTGCCAGCAGGGCCGGTGTCGGGGATTCACCCCTCCACTTT.

This clone was observed a single time. The gene calls are TRBV18 and TRBJ1-2, with 12 positions matching TRBD1. Losses at the gene ends were 4 bases for V and 4 bases for J; bases not matched to a gene: 4. Germline lookup yields CDR1 KGHSH and CDR2 LQKENI. The CDR3 runs 15 residues. The CDR3: CASSRDRGPSYGYTF. DNA for the CDR3: TGTGCCAGCTCACGGGACAGGGGGCCTTCCTATGGCTACACCTTC.

This chain connects TRBV14 to TRBJ2-1; TRBD2 aligns across 14 bases. The germline CDR1 and CDR2 sequences are SGHDN and FVKESK. Trimming took 3 bases from V and 0 from J; bases not matched to a gene: 1. CDR3 length: 17 amino acids. CDR3 bases: TGTGCCAGCAGCCAGACTAGCGGGGGGGCCTCCTACAATGAGCAGTTCTTC. This sequence encodes CASSQTSGGASYNEQFF. The variable domain in full, completed from reference TRBV14 and TRBJ2-1, reads EAGVTQFPSHSVIEKGQTVTLRCDPISGHDNLYWYRRVMGKEIKFLLHFVKESKQDESGMPNNRFLAERTGGTYSTLKVQPAELEDSGVYFCASSQTSGGASYNEQFFGPGTRLTVL.

The chain recombines TRBV2 with TRBJ1-2, with TRBD1 matching 11 bases. CDR1 SNHLY and CDR2 FYNNEI come from the germline V gene. This CDR3 comprises 16 residues. V gave up 1 base and J gave up 1 base; unmatched junction bases: 2. Written as DNA, the CDR3 is TGTGCCAGCAGTGAAGGGACAGGGGGCATTAACTATGGCTACACCTTC. Residues: CASSEGTGGINYGYTF.

The V and J genes are TRBV7-2 and TRBJ1-2; 8 positions agree with TRBD1. This CDR3 is built from 13 residues. V gave up 2 bases and J gave up 9 bases; unmatched junction bases: 5. The V gene's germline CDR1 is SGHTA and CDR2 FQGNSA. The CDR3 protein is CASSLQGAQSYTF. DNA of the CDR3: TGTGCCAGCAGCTTACAGGGGGCTCAAAGCTACACCTTC.

The CDR3 loop reads CASSTLSGANVLTF. In DNA form, the CDR3 reads TGTGCCAGTAGCACGTTAAGTGGGGCCAACGTCCTGACTTTC. The rearrangement joins TRBV19 to TRBJ2-6; D ambiguous. Germline CDR1 and CDR2: LNHDA and SQIVND (reference sequence). This CDR3 comprises 14 residues. V gave up 6 bases and J gave up 3 bases, with 9 bases separating them.

This chain connects TRBV30 to TRBJ1-1, with a possible D match to TRBD1 (5 bases). The germline V gene has CDR1 GTSNPN and CDR2 SVGIG (reference sequence). This CDR3 spans 14 amino acids. V was cut by 1 base and J by 0 bases, with 9 bases left in between. CDR3 nucleotide sequence: TGTGCCTGGAGTGCAAGGGACCTGAACACTGAAGCTTTCTTT. This sequence encodes CAWSARDLNTEAFF.

CDR3 sequence reads: CASSRGGSTDTQYF. The CDR3 bases are TGCGCCAGCAGCCGAGGAGGTAGCACAGATACGCAGTATTTT. The chain recombines TRBV4-1 with TRBJ2-3, with D possibly TRBD2 on 5 matching bases. The germline V gene encodes CDR1 MGHRA and CDR2 YSYEKL. V was clipped by 4 bases and J by 0 bases, with 8 bases between them. There are 14 residues in the CDR3.

This clone is a singleton in its sample. The chain is built from TRBV21-1 and TRBJ2-2; TRBD1 is the table's D call and was not checked against the DNA. TRBV21-1 is annotated as a pseudogene. The CDR3 runs 23 residues. Here the CDR3 reads CASSKVHNHPEETTGVFAGELFF. In DNA form, the CDR3 reads TGTGCCAGCAGCAAAGTGCATAATCACCCCGAAGAAACAACAGGGGTGTTCGCCGGGGAGCTGTTTTTT.

The V and J genes are TRBV18 and TRBJ1-1; 10 nucleotides agree with TRBD1. Germline values: CDR1 KGHSH, CDR2 LQKENI. The J segment lost 1 base and the V segment lost 5 bases, leaving 7 bases of the junction unmatched. The CDR3 is 16 amino acids. CDR3: CASSDRGQGSNTEAFF. The CDR3 DNA reads as TGTGCCAGCTCAGACCGGGGACAGGGGTCGAACACTGAAGCTTTCTTT.

The chain employs TRBV5-1 and TRBJ2-1, with TRBD2 matching over 9 bases. From germline, CDR1 is SGHRS and CDR2 YFSETQ. This CDR3 is 15 amino acids long. Losses at the gene ends were 0 bases for V and 8 bases for J; bases not matched to a gene: 6. CDR3 DNA sequence: TGCGCCAGCAGCTTGGTGGTAGCGGGGGTTTATGAGCAGTTCTTC. The encoded protein is CASSLVVAGVYEQFF.

This clone came up once. The chain recombines TRBV2 with TRBJ1-3; 7 positions agree with TRBD1. With V trimmed by 10 bases and J by 1 base, 4 bases remained unmatched. CDR3 length: 13 amino acids. Germline loops: CDR1 SNHLY, CDR2 FYNNEI. This CDR3 reads CAKTGSSGNTIYF. CDR3 DNA: TGTGCCAAGACAGGGAGTTCTGGAAACACCATATATTTT.

The V and J genes are TRBV6-1 and TRBJ2-3; 12 positions agree with TRBD2. The germline V gene has CDR1 MNHNS and CDR2 SASEGT. V was clipped by 0 bases and J by 5 bases; unmatched bases: 6. The CDR3 spans 17 residues. The CDR3 reads CASSEAPSGGAKDTQYF. The CDR3 DNA reads TGTGCCAGCAGTGAAGCCCCTAGCGGGGGGGCGAAAGATACGCAGTATTTT.

This clone has just one count. This sequence joins TRBV4-3 and TRBJ1-5; D is undetermined. Germline CDR1 and CDR2: LGHNA and YSLEER. Trimming left V 1 base short and J 0 bases short, with 10 bases between. The CDR3 is made up of 16 amino acids. DNA for the CDR3: TGCGCCAGCAGCCAAGCTGCCAGCAGTAGCAATCAGCCCCAGCATTTT. Its translation: CASSQAASSSNQPQHF.

The genes are TRBV29-1 and TRBJ2-7, with D perhaps given as TRBD1 or TRBD2 (5 bases each). The CDR3 is 11 amino acids. Trimming left V 7 bases short and J 3 bases short, with 10 bases between. Germline V lookup: CDR1 SQVTM, CDR2 ANQGSEA. Here the CDR3 reads CSGAGGYEQYV. The CDR3 DNA follows: TGCAGCGGGGCTGGGGGCTACGAGCAGTACGTC.

The V and J genes are TRBV15 and TRBJ1-1; D is ambiguous. The V gene's germline CDR1 is LNHNV and CDR2 YYDKDF (reference sequence). Deletions cut 1 base from V and 1 base from J, with 7 bases between. This CDR3 is 14 amino acids long. The DNA of the CDR3 is TGTGCCACCAGCAGAGGAGGCACGAACACTGAAGCTTTCTTT. Protein sequence: CATSRGGTNTEAFF.

This sequence joins TRBV28 and TRBJ2-4; D is possibly TRBD1 (5 bases). This CDR3 is built from 13 residues. V was cut by 7 bases and J by 1 base, with 8 bases left in between. Per the germline V gene, CDR1 is MDHEN and CDR2 is SYDVKM. CDR3 nucleotide sequence: TGTGCCAGCACCTCAGGGGCCAAAAACATTCAGTACTTC. As protein: CASTSGAKNIQYF.

J is TRBJ2-1 and V is TRBV7-3, with 13 bases matching TRBD2. The CDR3 runs to 15 residues. The V gene end was trimmed by 5 bases and the J gene end by 9 bases; junction bases not matched to a gene: 7. Germline values: CDR1 SGHTA, CDR2 FQGTGA. The CDR3 DNA follows: TGTGCCAGCAGCCCACTAGCGGGGGGGCCGGGTGAGCAGTTCTTC. Protein sequence: CASSPLAGGPGEQFF. Filled out from reference TRBV7-3 and TRBJ2-1, the complete variable domain reads GAGVSQTPSNKVTEKGKYVELRCDPISGHTALYWYRQSLGQGPEFLIYFQGTGAADDSGLPNDRFFAVRPEGSVSTLKIQRTERGDSAVYLCASSPLAGGPGEQFFGPGTRLTVL.

By its share, this clone is medium-sized. The rearrangement uses TRBV11-2 and TRBJ2-7; perhaps D is TRBD1 or TRBD2 (5 bases each). CDR3 length equals 14 residues. The germline CDR1 and CDR2 sequences are SGHAT and FQNNGV. Trimming took off 8 bases at V and 0 bases at J, with 14 bases between the two ends. The CDR3 bases are TGTGCCAGCGGGAAGGGACCAAACTCCTACGAGCAGTACGTC. Its protein is CASGKGPNSYEQYV.